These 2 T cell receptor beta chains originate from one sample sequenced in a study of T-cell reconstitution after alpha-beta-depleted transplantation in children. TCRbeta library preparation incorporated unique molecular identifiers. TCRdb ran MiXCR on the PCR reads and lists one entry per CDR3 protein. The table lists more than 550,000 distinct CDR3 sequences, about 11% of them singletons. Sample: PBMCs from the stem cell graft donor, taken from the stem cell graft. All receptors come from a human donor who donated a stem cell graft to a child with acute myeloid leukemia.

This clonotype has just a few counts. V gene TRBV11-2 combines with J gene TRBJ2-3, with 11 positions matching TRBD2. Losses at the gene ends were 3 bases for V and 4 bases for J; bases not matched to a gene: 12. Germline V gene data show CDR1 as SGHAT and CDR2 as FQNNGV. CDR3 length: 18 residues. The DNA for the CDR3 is TGTGCCAGCAGCTTGGTTACACTAGCGGGAGAAATGGCAGATACGCAGTATTTT. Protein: CASSLVTLAGEMADTQYF. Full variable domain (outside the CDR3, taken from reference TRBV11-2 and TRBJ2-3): EAGVAQSPRYKIIEKRQSVAFWCNPISGHATLYWYQQILGQGPKLLIQFQNNGVVDDSQLPKDRFSAERLKGVDSTLKIQPAKLEDSAVYLCASSLVTLAGEMADTQYFGPGTRLTVL.

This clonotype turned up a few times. The CDR3 protein is CSARPRRRGNTGELFF. CDR3 in DNA: TGCAGTGCTAGACCTCGCCGGAGGGGCAACACCGGGGAGCTGTTTTTT. The chain couples TRBV20-1 to TRBJ2-2; perhaps TRBD2 as D (6 bases). The V and J ends lost 2 bases and 2 bases respectively, with 15 bases between them. This CDR3 has 16 amino acids. Germline V CDR1 and CDR2: DFQATT, SNEGSKA (reference sequence).